This T cell receptor beta chain was identified during a study of vaccination and CD4 T cells after COVID-19. Across the study: Participants were given two doses of BNT162b2 or mRNA-1273 vaccine. It was a median about 100 days after diagnosis, with a range of 35 to 161, that post-COVID samples were drawn.

An Oncomine TCR Beta short-read assay was used to sequence the DNA from cultured CD4+ T cells. A single record per CDR3 protein comes from TCRdb applying MiXCR to the PCR reads. The sample carries around 5,700 distinct CDR3 sequences, approximately 42% recorded once. As to this clonotype: Its specificity is not known.

This CDR3 comprises 14 residues. CDR1 and CDR2 (germline): GTSNPN, SVGIG (reference sequence). Germline trimming cut 3 bases from V and 3 bases from J; bases unmatched to any gene: 8. The treatment is: roughly ten-day PBMC culture with coronavirus spike peptide pools or control peptides (ViraFEST assay). Prior to the COVID-19 pandemic (2011-2018), the unexposed donor's CD4+ T cells were collected. Half the medium was replaced with fresh IL-2 medium on days 3 and 7. Researchers grew the cells for around 9 days and then pulled out CD4+ T cells by negative selection. This clonotype was sampled from a human donor in good health. The sample comprised CD4+ T cells from blood, cultured in vitro. The chain carries TRBV30 and TRBJ2-7, with TRBD2 matching 7 bases. The CDR3, as DNA: TGTGCCTGGAGGGGGAGGGGAGAGTTCTACGAGCAGTACTTC. This sequence encodes CAWRGRGEFYEQYF. Full variable domain (missing parts from reference TRBV30 and TRBJ2-7): SQTIHQWPATLVQPVGSPLSLECTVEGTSNPNLYWYRQAAGRGLQLLFYSVGIGQISSEVPQNLSASRPQDRQFILSSKKLLLSDSGFYLCAWRGRGEFYEQYFGPGTRLTVT.